This T cell receptor beta chain was obtained from a study of CD8 T cells in ankylosing spondylitis. Study results and caveats: Some motif variants were previously reported in reactive arthritis synovial fluid and blood. What appeared characteristic of ankylosing spondylitis blood was a TCR beta motif of seven to nine highly homologous variants.

Libraries for TCR beta were made by quantitative 5'-RACE with molecular barcodes. In TCRdb, the 5' RACE reads were re-called with MiXCR into one record per CDR3 protein. Among about 220,000 distinct CDR3 sequences listed, approximately 20% were seen once. Germline-derived CDR1 and CDR2 are PRHDT and FYEKMQ (reference sequence). Trimming left V 1 base short and J 2 bases short, with 8 bases between. The CDR3 runs 15 residues. About this clonotype: Its specificity is not known.

The source of this sequence is a male donor with ankylosing spondylitis. This chain joins TRBV13 and TRBJ2-2; unclear D gene. Sequenced input: blood, either unsorted or a sorted T cell fraction (not recorded which). This CDR3 reads CASSLDSGNTGELFF. For the CDR3, the DNA is TGTGCCAGCAGCTTAGATTCAGGCAACACCGGGGAGCTGTTTTTT.